The 26 T cell receptor beta chains in this list originate from one sample, sequenced in a study of T-cell memory formation after mild COVID-19. Each CDR3 protein gets one entry after TCRdb re-called the 5' RACE reads with MiXCR. Seen here are 300,000 to 400,000 distinct CDR3 sequences, 25% to 30% observed once, and the top ten hold 13%. Material for sequencing was PBMCs or a T cell subset sorted from them (not recorded which). Receptor source: an adult woman who had mild COVID-19 (a few samples of this study predate the infection). Cell type and time point are not known.

The rearrangement joins TRBV7-6 to TRBJ2-5; 14 bases match TRBD2. V dropped 1 base and J dropped 4; count of bases not matched to a gene: 2. The CDR3 consists of 16 residues. The germline V gene has CDR1 SGHVS and CDR2 FNYEAQ. The chain's CDR3 is CASSLGGLAGVETQYF. Here the CDR3 DNA reads TGTGCCAGCAGCTTAGGGGGACTAGCGGGAGTAGAGACCCAGTACTTC.

This clonotype has just one count. This rearrangement joins TRBV5-1 to TRBJ1-5; possibly TRBD1 for D (6 bases). V lost 0 bases and J 6 bases, leaving 10 bases between the germline ends. Per germline, CDR1 SGHRS and CDR2 YFSETQ. This CDR3 is 14 amino acids long. The CDR3 coding sequence is TGCGCCAGCAGCTTGGCTGGGGGCAGTCAGCCCCAGCATTTT. Amino acids: CASSLAGGSQPQHF.

There are a few counts of this clonotype. This chain connects TRBV7-2 to TRBJ2-1; D is possibly TRBD1 or TRBD2 (5 bases each). CDR3 size: 13 residues. V was clipped by 4 bases and J by 9 bases, with 13 bases between them. The V gene's germline CDR1 is SGHTA and CDR2 FQGNSA. The CDR3 nucleotides read TGTGCCAGCAGCTGGGCCTCGAGGGGTGAGCAGTTCTTC. It translates to CASSWASRGEQFF.

The chain employs TRBV7-9 and TRBJ1-1, with D hard to call. This CDR3 is built from 16 residues. V lost 4 bases and J lost 10, with 25 bases in between. Germline V lookup: CDR1 SEHNR, CDR2 FQNEAQ (reference sequence). CDR3: CASSYQPGETTEGAFF. The CDR3 nucleotides read TGTGCCAGCAGCTATCAACCGGGCGAAACGACGGAGGGAGCTTTCTTT. The full variable domain, its missing parts supplied by reference TRBV7-9 and TRBJ1-1, is DTGVSQNPRHKITKRGQNVTFRCDPISEHNRLYWYRQTLGQGPEFLTYFQNEAQLEKSRLLSDRFSAERPKGSFSTLEIQRTEQGDSAMYLCASSYQPGETTEGAFFGQGTRLTVV.

This clonotype was counted at least ten times. The J gene is TRBJ1-2, the V gene TRBV15; unclear D gene. Per germline, CDR1 LNHNV and CDR2 YYDKDF (reference sequence). CDR3 length: 15 residues. V lost 0 bases and J lost 5, with 13 bases in between. CDR3 sequence reads: CATSRDTAEMYGYTF. The CDR3 bases are TGTGCCACCAGCAGAGATACGGCGGAGATGTATGGCTACACCTTC.

This chain uses TRBV12-3 or TRBV12-4 with TRBJ1-6; the match to TRBD1 covers 8 bases. This CDR3 spans 14 amino acids. V trimming: 5 bases; J trimming: 9 bases; junction bases outside the gene matches: 6. The CDR3 loop is CASSPGQGFSPLHF. CDR3 bases: TGTGCCAGCAGTCCCGGACAGGGATTTTCACCCCTCCACTTT.

This chain joins TRBV7-6 and TRBJ1-1, with D maybe TRBD1 (5 bases). The CDR3 contains 15 residues. Trimming took 1 base from V and 2 from J, leaving 11 bases between them. CDR1 is SGHVS, CDR2 FNYEAQ, per germline. The CDR3, as DNA: TGTGCCAGCAGCTTAGAGGGACCAATAAACACTGAAGCTTTCTTT. Translated: CASSLEGPINTEAFF.

V gene TRBV20-1 combines with J gene TRBJ2-5; 9 bases align to TRBD2. Germline V gene sequence: CDR1 DFQATT, CDR2 SNEGSKA (reference sequence). Trimming cost V 0 bases and J 2 bases; bases outside gene matches: 7. The CDR3 totals 16 residues. The CDR3 spells CSARDELAGLQETQYF. CDR3 bases: TGCAGTGCTAGAGATGAACTAGCGGGTCTTCAAGAGACCCAGTACTTC.

This clonotype came up a few times. V gene TRBV29-1 combines with J gene TRBJ2-3, with a tentative D call TRBD2 (6 bases). This CDR3 spans 13 amino acids. Deletions cut 3 bases from V and 7 bases from J, with 14 bases between. Germline CDR1 is SQVTM and CDR2 is ANQGSEA. For the CDR3, the DNA is TGCAGCGTTGATTCCGGGAGCCCCAATACGCAGTATTTT. It specifies CSVDSGSPNTQYF.

This clonotype was counted only a few times. The rearrangement uses TRBV20-1 and TRBJ2-7; 11 bases line up with TRBD1. This CDR3 has 14 residues. V gave up 5 bases and J gave up 7 bases; unmatched junction bases: 10. Per germline, CDR1 DFQATT and CDR2 SNEGSKA (reference sequence). In DNA form, the CDR3 reads TGCAGTGCTGGCCGAGGACAGGGGGCGCAGGAGCAGTACTTC. This encodes CSAGRGQGAQEQYF.

The V gene is TRBV29-1, the J gene TRBJ2-2, with D hard to call. Germline V lookup: CDR1 SQVTM, CDR2 ANQGSEA. V was shortened by 2 bases and J by 4 bases, with 8 bases between the two germline ends. This CDR3 is built from 13 residues. The CDR3 coding sequence is TGCAGCGTTGAAATGGTTGGCACCGGGGAGCTGTTTTTT. Its translation: CSVEMVGTGELFF.

The chain uses TRBV7-2 and TRBJ2-1; D gene ambiguous. Trimming removed 3 bases at V and 11 bases at J, with 11 bases between. There are 12 residues in the CDR3. The V gene's germline CDR1 is SGHTA and CDR2 FQGNSA. CDR3 in DNA: TGTGCCAGCAGCTTCTTAACCCAGCAGCAGTTCTTC. It translates to CASSFLTQQQFF.

The chain recombines TRBV20-1 with TRBJ2-5, with TRBD2 matching over 11 bases. Germline CDR1 and CDR2: DFQATT and SNEGSKA (reference sequence). Germline trimming cut 6 bases from V and 4 bases from J; bases unmatched to any gene: 7. This CDR3 is built from 14 residues. CDR3 amino acids: CSASSGGASETQYF. In DNA, the CDR3 is TGCAGTGCAAGTAGCGGGGGGGCCTCAGAGACCCAGTACTTC.

This clonotype has ten or more counts. This chain uses TRBV9 with TRBJ2-1, with D uncertain. CDR3 length: 14 amino acids. Germline V gene sequence: CDR1 SGDLS, CDR2 YYNGEE. Trimming took off 0 bases at V and 8 bases at J, with 12 bases between the two ends. The CDR3 region has the DNA TGTGCCAGCAGCGTAGGATTGCTCGGCGATGAGCAGTTCTTC. It codes for CASSVGLLGDEQFF.

This clonotype was seen more than once but under ten times. The J gene is TRBJ1-1, the V gene TRBV18; D ambiguous. Trimming cost V 2 bases and J 3 bases, with 10 bases left between them. Per the germline V gene, CDR1 is KGHSH and CDR2 is LQKENI. This CDR3 region has 14 residues. CDR3: CASSPSQADTEAFF. CDR3 nucleotides: TGTGCCAGCTCACCAAGCCAGGCCGACACTGAAGCTTTCTTT.

The chain joins TRBV2 to TRBJ2-7; no definite D call. The V end was cut by 7 bases, the J end by 4 bases, with 11 bases between. The germline V gene encodes CDR1 SNHLY and CDR2 FYNNEI. The CDR3 is 12 amino acids. Here the CDR3 reads CASILSPYEQYF. CDR3 DNA sequence: TGTGCCAGCATCCTGAGCCCTTACGAGCAGTACTTC. Full variable domain (outside the CDR3, taken from reference TRBV2 and TRBJ2-7): EPEVTQTPSHQVTQMGQEVILRCVPISNHLYFYWYRQILGQKVEFLVSFYNNEISEKSEIFDDQFSVERPDGSNFTLKIRSTKLEDSAMYFCASILSPYEQYFGPGTRLTVT.

This clonotype was seen more than once but under ten times. The chain recombines TRBV25-1 with TRBJ2-2, with TRBD1 matching 9 bases. The CDR3 totals 16 residues. Germline CDR1 MGHDK, CDR2 SYGVNS. Unmatched junction bases numbered 8, after V lost 4 bases and J lost 5 bases. The CDR3 loop is CASSGLQGAQTGELFF. The CDR3 nucleotides are TGTGCCAGCAGTGGCCTACAGGGGGCGCAGACCGGGGAGCTGTTTTTT.

The table lists this clonotype with a few counts. The V call is TRBV5-8, the J call TRBJ1-2; no clear D gene. This CDR3 has 13 residues. Per the germline V gene, CDR1 is SGHTS and CDR2 is YDEGEE. The V end lost 0 bases, the J end lost 2 bases, and 5 bases lay between the germline ends. The CDR3 DNA reads TGTGCCAGCAGCTTGGAAAGGAACTATGGCTACACCTTC. It translates to CASSLERNYGYTF.

The chain joins TRBV18 to TRBJ2-7; D remains ambiguous. This CDR3 comprises 11 residues. The ends were cut back, 4 bases at V and 5 bases at J, with 6 bases in the middle. Germline V gene lookup returns CDR1 KGHSH and CDR2 LQKENI. The CDR3 nucleotides read TGTGCCAGCTCACAGGGCCACGAGCAGTACTTC. This encodes CASSQGHEQYF.

The rearrangement links TRBV7-2 to TRBJ1-1; no clear D gene. This CDR3 spans 12 amino acids. Trimming shortened V by 5 bases and J by 4 bases, and 8 bases separated the two germline ends. Germline lookup yields CDR1 SGHTA and CDR2 FQGNSA. The chain's CDR3 is CASSISSTEAFF. In nucleotides, the CDR3 is TGTGCCAGCAGCATAAGTTCCACTGAAGCTTTCTTT.

The rearrangement joins TRBV20-1 to TRBJ2-7, with unresolved D. Germline assignment: CDR1 DFQATT and CDR2 SNEGSKA (reference sequence). Trimming removed 5 bases from V and 4 bases from J, with 18 bases in between. This CDR3 contains 14 residues. CDR3: CSAPGTVTLYEQYF. DNA for the CDR3: TGCAGTGCTCCGGGCACAGTCACCTTATACGAGCAGTACTTC.

CDR3 region: CASSYGVANTEAFF. The CDR3 DNA reads TGTGCCAGCAGCTACGGGGTAGCCAACACTGAAGCTTTCTTT. The chain combines TRBV7-6 with TRBJ1-1; D is unclear. The CDR3 totals 14 residues. Germline V lookup: CDR1 SGHVS, CDR2 FNYEAQ. V was clipped by 4 bases and J by 2 bases, with 11 bases between them. The full variable domain, with the rest looked up from reference TRBV7-6 and TRBJ1-1, is GAGVSQSPRYKVTKRGQDVALRCDPISGHVSLYWYRQALGQGPEFLTYFNYEAQQDKSGLPNDRFSAERPEGSISTLTIQRTEQRDSAMYRCASSYGVANTEAFFGQGTRLTVV.

This chain connects TRBV19 to TRBJ1-1; D perhaps matches TRBD1 (5 bases). The CDR3 contains 13 residues. The germline gives CDR1 LNHDA, CDR2 SQIVND (reference sequence). Deletions cut 7 bases from V and 0 bases from J, with 9 bases between. CDR3 nucleotide sequence: TGTGCCAGTATTACGGGACTGAACACTGAAGCTTTCTTT. This sequence encodes CASITGLNTEAFF.

This clonotype showed up just a few times. The chain combines TRBV5-1 with TRBJ2-7; 7 bases agree with TRBD2. Germline CDR1 and CDR2: SGHRS and YFSETQ. Losses at the gene ends were 2 bases for V and 1 base for J; bases not matched to a gene: 3. The CDR3 totals 14 residues. CDR3 amino acids: CASSFPGGSYEQYF. The CDR3 DNA reads as TGCGCCAGCAGCTTTCCGGGGGGTTCCTACGAGCAGTACTTC.

The chain links TRBV7-9 to TRBJ1-1; D ambiguous. The CDR3 sequence is 13 residues long. V lost 4 bases, J lost 6 bases, and 12 bases lay in between. Germline CDR1 SEHNR, CDR2 FQNEAQ (reference sequence). CDR3 coding DNA: TGTGCCAGCAGCTCAATGCCCGCACCTGAAGCTTTCTTT. It is translated as CASSSMPAPEAFF.

This clonotype has only a few counts. The chain is built from TRBV7-9 and TRBJ2-3; D unclear. The V end was cut by 8 bases, the J end by 2 bases, with 14 bases between. Germline-derived CDR1 and CDR2 are SEHNR and FQNEAQ (reference sequence). The CDR3 consists of 14 residues. CDR3 protein: CASGDSQFTDTQYF. Written as DNA, the CDR3 is TGTGCCAGCGGAGACTCACAATTCACAGATACGCAGTATTTT.